This record concerns one T cell receptor beta chain sequence. What it recognizes is unknown. This record belongs to a study of blood T cells in healthy people across ages. Points from the study as a whole: When one million T cells were used, diversity estimates were thought to be underestimates. PBMCs went unsorted, and a conclusive naive versus antigen-experienced comparison was therefore prevented.

For the second PCR, which ran for roughly 6 to 12 cycles, a sample-barcoded 5' primer and a J-beta primer mix were used. TCRdb fed the 5' RACE reads into MiXCR, producing one record per CDR3 protein. The sample has fewer than 750,000 distinct CDR3 sequences, 40% to 50% seen once. This CDR3 comprises 16 residues. V lost 0 bases to trimming and J lost 5 bases; unmatched junction nucleotides: 11. Germline V gene lookup returns CDR1 SGHRS and CDR2 YFSETQ. The chain joins TRBV5-1 to TRBJ2-7, with 7 bases aligning to TRBD1. Sequenced: blood. The receptor was derived from a man older than 75 in good health. This CDR3 is CASSLAPRTGGDEQYF. In DNA form, the CDR3 reads TGCGCCAGCAGCTTGGCCCCTAGGACAGGTGGGGACGAGCAGTACTTC.